These 27 T cell receptor beta chains were sequenced from one sample in a study of response to subunit inactivated influenza vaccine. TCRdb called the RT-PCR reads again in MiXCR, with one record for every CDR3 protein. The profile covers about half a million distinct CDR3 sequences, with approximately 24% appearing a single time and around 1.8% taken by the ten largest. The specimen was CD4+ T cells sorted from PBMCs, collected 5 to 6 days after vaccination. The receptors here all came from a man in his fifties or sixties who received an inactivated influenza vaccine.

V is TRBV24-1 and J is TRBJ2-5; tentatively, D is TRBD1 (5 bases). V was shortened by 4 bases and J by 5 bases, with 10 bases between the two germline ends. Germline values: CDR1 KGHDR, CDR2 SFDVKD. The CDR3 has 13 amino acids. The CDR3 loop is CATSDSGFETQYF. CDR3 nucleotides: TGTGCCACCAGTGACTCAGGGTTTGAGACCCAGTACTTC.

This clonotype was picked up many times. The chain links TRBV19 to TRBJ1-1; D is undetermined. Germline CDR1 reads LNHDA; CDR2 reads SQIVND (reference sequence). The CDR3 has 16 amino acids. The V end lost 1 base, the J end lost 4 bases, and 16 bases lay between the germline ends. This CDR3 reads CASSIAPRRLATEAFF. In nucleotides, the CDR3 is TGTGCCAGTAGTATAGCACCCCGGAGACTTGCCACTGAAGCTTTCTTT.

In its sample, this clonotype was seen a few times. This chain uses TRBV5-6 with TRBJ2-7, with 9 nucleotides matching TRBD2. CDR1 and CDR2 (germline): SGHDT, YYEEEE. Germline trimming cut 0 bases from V and 2 bases from J; bases unmatched to any gene: 3. The CDR3 totals 15 residues. The CDR3 DNA reads TGTGCCAGCAGCTTGGTTGCGGGGGGGACCTACGAGCAGTACTTC. Amino acids: CASSLVAGGTYEQYF.

The gene calls are TRBV4-2 and TRBJ2-7, with 7 nucleotides matching TRBD2. CDR1 is LGHNA, CDR2 YNFKEQ, per germline. This CDR3 contains 14 residues. The V gene end was trimmed by 4 bases and the J gene end by 6 bases; junction bases not matched to a gene: 9. The CDR3: CASSPGLGTVEQYF. In nucleotides, the CDR3 is TGTGCCAGCAGCCCCGGACTAGGGACGGTCGAGCAGTACTTC.

The chain recombines TRBV3-1 with TRBJ2-4; TRBD1 matches at 9 bases. The germline CDR1 and CDR2 sequences are LGHDT and YNNKEL (reference sequence). V dropped 1 base and J dropped 0; count of bases not matched to a gene: 4. This CDR3 has 17 residues. The CDR3 loop is CASSQGDRDLAKNIQYF. CDR3 nucleotide sequence: TGTGCCAGCAGCCAAGGGGACAGGGACCTAGCCAAAAACATTCAGTACTTC.

CDR3 nucleotides: TGTGCCACGGGGGACGCCGCCGGTCGCAATCAGCCCCAGCATTTT. This translates into CATGDAAGRNQPQHF. The rearrangement joins TRBV10-3 to TRBJ1-5, with D possibly being TRBD1 (5 bases). The CDR3 extends over 15 amino acids. The germline CDR1 and CDR2 sequences are ENHRY and SYGVKD. The ends were cut back, 10 bases at V and 2 bases at J, with 18 bases in the middle.

The genes are TRBV14 and TRBJ2-3; 13 bases agree with TRBD2. Germline CDR1 SGHDN, CDR2 FVKESK. Trimming removed 4 bases from V and 6 bases from J; junction bases left unmatched: 13. The CDR3 is made up of 18 amino acids. This CDR3 reads CASSLLLGLAGSRDTQYF. CDR3 sequence (DNA): TGTGCCAGCAGCCTACTGTTGGGACTAGCGGGGTCCAGGGATACGCAGTATTTT.

This clonotype was detected only a few times. The chain is built from TRBV7-2 and TRBJ2-7; no definite D call. The V gene lost 3 bases and the J gene lost 1 base, with 7 bases spanning the gap. The CDR3 sequence is 13 residues long. Germline V CDR1 and CDR2: SGHTA, FQGNSA. The CDR3 bases are TGTGCCAGCAGCTTGGTGGCGTCCTACGAGCAGTACTTC. It specifies CASSLVASYEQYF.

The chain has TRBV27 and TRBJ1-6, with 7 bases aligning to TRBD1. Germline CDR1 and CDR2: MNHEY and SMNVEV (reference sequence). This CDR3 has 14 residues. The trim removed 4 bases at V and 10 bases at J, leaving 7 bases unmatched. The CDR3 loop reads CASSSGQVFSPLHF. CDR3 bases: TGTGCCAGCAGTTCCGGACAGGTTTTCTCACCCCTCCACTTT.

This clonotype was seen only a few times. CDR3 coding DNA: TGCGCCAGCAGCTTGATAGGGACAGGGGGCGCAGATACGCAGTATTTT. Protein sequence: CASSLIGTGGADTQYF. The V call is TRBV5-1, the J call TRBJ2-3, with 12 bases identical to TRBD1. CDR3 size: 16 residues. Germline values: CDR1 SGHRS, CDR2 YFSETQ. V was pared by 1 base and J by 4 bases, with 4 bases of the junction left unmatched.

The chain recombines TRBV11-2 with TRBJ2-1; TRBD2 agrees at 12 bases. This CDR3 has 18 residues. The ends lost 4 bases at V and 8 bases at J; junction bases unmatched: 15. The germline CDR1 and CDR2 sequences are SGHAT and FQNNGV. Written as DNA, the CDR3 is TGTGCCAGCAGCTCCAGACTAGCGGGAGTACCCTTTAGGGATGAGCAGTTCTTC. Translation: CASSSRLAGVPFRDEQFF. The full variable domain, with the rest looked up from reference TRBV11-2 and TRBJ2-1, is EAGVAQSPRYKIIEKRQSVAFWCNPISGHATLYWYQQILGQGPKLLIQFQNNGVVDDSQLPKDRFSAERLKGVDSTLKIQPAKLEDSAVYLCASSSRLAGVPFRDEQFFGPGTRLTVL.

DNA for the CDR3: TGTGCCAGCCTATTAACGCCCACAGATACGCAGTATTTT. It yields the protein CASLLTPTDTQYF. This rearrangement joins TRBV2 to TRBJ2-3; D unresolved. This CDR3 has 13 amino acids. Germline V gives CDR1 SNHLY, CDR2 FYNNEI. Trimming removed 8 bases at V and 2 bases at J, with 11 bases between.

The CDR3 region has the DNA TGTGCCAGCAGTTACTCGTGGGGGCGAAATGAAAAACTGTTTTTT. As protein: CASSYSWGRNEKLFF. V usage is TRBV6-5 and J usage is TRBJ1-4, with D possibly matching TRBD1 (6 bases). The CDR3 is made up of 15 amino acids. CDR1 and CDR2 from the germline V gene are MNHEY and SVGAGI. V dropped 0 bases and J dropped 5 bases, with 10 bases sitting between them.

The sample holds a few counts of this clonotype. This chain uses TRBV25-1 with TRBJ2-7; D perhaps matches TRBD2 (6 bases). Trimming stripped 1 base from V and 6 bases from J, with 16 bases between. Germline V lookup: CDR1 MGHDK, CDR2 SYGVNS. The CDR3 extends over 15 amino acids. The CDR3, as DNA: TGTGCCAGCAGTGAATCCCCAGGGCGGGGAGGCGAGCAGTACTTC. Translation: CASSESPGRGGEQYF.

The chain has TRBV7-3 and TRBJ1-4, with D hard to call. The CDR3 runs to 13 residues. V gave up 1 base and J gave up 10 bases, with 10 bases separating them. Germline V gene lookup returns CDR1 SGHTA and CDR2 FQGTGA. The CDR3 nucleotides are TGTGCCAGCAGCTTAATGACCGGCTCAAAACTGTTTTTT. Its protein is CASSLMTGSKLFF.

The chain recombines TRBV20-1 with TRBJ2-7; 7 bases agree with TRBD1. Germline lookup yields CDR1 DFQATT and CDR2 SNEGSKA (reference sequence). The V gene end was trimmed by 6 bases and the J gene end by 4 bases; junction bases not matched to a gene: 9. The CDR3 runs to 13 residues. The CDR3 nucleotides read TGCAGTGCCACTAGGGGGCTCGGATACGAGCAGTACTTC. Its protein is CSATRGLGYEQYF.

The chain uses TRBV13 and TRBJ2-7; 8 positions match TRBD1. The V and J ends lost 7 bases and 7 bases, in that order; junction bases with no gene match: 9. Germline V gives CDR1 PRHDT, CDR2 FYEKMQ (reference sequence). The CDR3 covers 13 residues. The CDR3, as DNA: TGTGCCAGCAACCAGGACAGGGCGGGAGAGCAGTACTTC. Its translation is CASNQDRAGEQYF.

The J gene is TRBJ1-1, the V gene TRBV7-2, with 7 bases matching TRBD1. In germline, CDR1 is SGHTA, CDR2 FQGNSA. V trimming: 4 bases; J trimming: 7 bases; junction bases outside the gene matches: 6. The CDR3 contains 13 residues. The CDR3 spells CASSSRRQGEAFF. The CDR3 coding sequence is TGTGCCAGCAGCTCGCGCCGACAGGGTGAAGCTTTCTTT.

The genes are TRBV7-6 and TRBJ2-7, with D maybe TRBD1 (6 bases). Trimming shortened V by 5 bases and J by 5 bases, and 22 bases separated the two germline ends. The CDR3 is 16 residues long. Germline V gene sequence: CDR1 SGHVS, CDR2 FNYEAQ. CDR3 sequence reads: CASSATRRGPSNEQYF. In DNA form, the CDR3 reads TGTGCCAGCAGCGCCACCCGCAGGGGACCCTCAAACGAGCAGTACTTC.

This clonotype was seen a few times. This rearrangement joins TRBV7-2 to TRBJ2-7, with D maybe TRBD1 (6 bases). This CDR3 is 16 amino acids long. Germline loops: CDR1 SGHTA, CDR2 FQGNSA. Trimming cost V 1 base and J 1 base, with 14 bases left between them. CDR3 bases: TGTGCCAGCAGCTTAGGCCAGGGGCGGAAATCCTACGAGCAGTACTTC. Its protein product is CASSLGQGRKSYEQYF.

This clonotype came up a few times. This chain links TRBV7-9 with TRBJ2-5, with D possibly being TRBD1 or TRBD2 (6 bases each). Germline-derived CDR1 and CDR2 are SEHNR and FQNEAQ (reference sequence). The CDR3 extends over 13 amino acids. Here the CDR3 reads CASVGGPSETQYF. The CDR3 DNA reads TGTGCGAGCGTGGGGGGCCCTTCAGAGACCCAGTACTTC.

The chain combines TRBV20-1 with TRBJ2-7, with D maybe TRBD2 (6 bases). V lost 2 bases, J lost 3 bases, and 23 bases lay in between. This CDR3 is built from 17 residues. In germline, CDR1 is DFQATT, CDR2 SNEGSKA (reference sequence). For the CDR3, the DNA is TGCAGTGCTAGATCCGGACGTGCCGGGACTGCGGACTACGAGCAGTACTTC. Its translation: CSARSGRAGTADYEQYF.

In this sample, this clonotype turned up a few times. The chain links TRBV11-1 to TRBJ2-3; possible D gene TRBD1, 5 bases. Germline V gene sequence: CDR1 SGHAT, CDR2 FQDESV (reference sequence). V was shortened by 1 base and J by 2 bases, with 10 bases between the two germline ends. The CDR3 spans 15 residues. The CDR3 bases are TGTGCCAGCAGCTTAGGCGGACACCCCACAGATACGCAGTATTTT. The encoded protein is CASSLGGHPTDTQYF.

The J gene is TRBJ2-3, the V gene TRBV11-3; 7 bases align to TRBD2. The CDR3 has 14 residues. V was pared by 5 bases and J by 8 bases, with 10 bases of the junction left unmatched. Per the germline V gene, CDR1 is SGHNT and CDR2 is YENEEA. The CDR3 nucleotides are TGTGCCAGCAGCGTCGCGGGGGTACCGGGTACGCAGTATTTT. Translation gives CASSVAGVPGTQYF.

This chain joins TRBV9 and TRBJ1-1, with TRBD1 matching 8 bases. This CDR3 comprises 15 residues. V was clipped by 3 bases and J by 0 bases; unmatched bases: 4. Germline-derived CDR1 and CDR2 are SGDLS and YYNGEE. The CDR3 is CASSAGDRMNTEAFF. In DNA, the CDR3 is TGTGCCAGCAGCGCCGGGGACAGGATGAACACTGAAGCTTTCTTT.

The chain uses TRBV4-1 and TRBJ1-1; D possibly corresponds to TRBD1 (5 bases). The CDR3 is 13 amino acids. In germline, CDR1 is MGHRA, CDR2 YSYEKL. Between the trimmed V and J ends, which lost 0 bases and 7 bases, there was a span of 9 bases. CDR3 sequence (DNA): TGCGCCAGCAGCCAAGAGGTAGGGGTTGAAGCTTTCTTT. Its translation is CASSQEVGVEAFF.

The genes are TRBV5-1 and TRBJ2-7, with 7 bases fitting TRBD2. The CDR3 length is 13 residues. Germline CDR1 is SGHRS and CDR2 is YFSETQ. J was trimmed by 3 bases and V by 2 bases; bases with no gene match: 2. CDR3 region: CASSFREDYEQYF. CDR3 in DNA: TGCGCCAGCAGCTTCCGGGAGGACTACGAGCAGTACTTC.